The 3 T cell receptor beta chains presented below share a single source sample, sequenced in a study of blood T cell repertoires in COVID-19. Assay used: immunoSEQ multiplex PCR; TCRdb lists only in-frame clones, some missing. The sample yields nearly 200,000 clones, approximately 82% seen once. The sequencing sample was made of peripheral blood. All receptors derive from a human donor with acute or convalescent COVID-19. The donor label of this sample is uncertain.

The chain employs TRBV27 and TRBJ2-2; D is uncertain. V was pared by 6 bases and J by 3 bases, with 8 bases between. The CDR3 contains 13 residues. Germline values: CDR1 MNHEY, CDR2 SMNVEV (reference sequence). Written as DNA, the CDR3 is TGTGCCAGCAGCACCCGGTACACCGGGGAGCTGTTTTTT. Protein product: CASSTRYTGELFF.

The gene calls are TRBV28 and TRBJ2-7, with 7 nucleotides matching TRBD2. The CDR3 is 13 residues long. The germline gives CDR1 MDHEN, CDR2 SYDVKM. Unmatched junction bases numbered 12, after V lost 3 bases and J lost 13 bases. The CDR3 nucleotides are TGTGCCAGCAGTTTTTCGGGCGGGGGTACGGTTTACTTC. This translates into CASSFSGGGTVYF.

The rearrangement joins TRBV7-9 to TRBJ1-3, with unresolved D. CDR1 and CDR2 from the germline V gene are SEHNR and FQNEAQ (reference sequence). With 5 bases removed from V and 0 bases from J, the gap between germline ends came to 17 bases. The CDR3 consists of 17 residues. The CDR3 nucleotides read TGTGCCAGCAGCCTAGGTGGGAGCGGAAACTCTGGAAACACCATATATTTT. This gives the protein CASSLGGSGNSGNTIYF.